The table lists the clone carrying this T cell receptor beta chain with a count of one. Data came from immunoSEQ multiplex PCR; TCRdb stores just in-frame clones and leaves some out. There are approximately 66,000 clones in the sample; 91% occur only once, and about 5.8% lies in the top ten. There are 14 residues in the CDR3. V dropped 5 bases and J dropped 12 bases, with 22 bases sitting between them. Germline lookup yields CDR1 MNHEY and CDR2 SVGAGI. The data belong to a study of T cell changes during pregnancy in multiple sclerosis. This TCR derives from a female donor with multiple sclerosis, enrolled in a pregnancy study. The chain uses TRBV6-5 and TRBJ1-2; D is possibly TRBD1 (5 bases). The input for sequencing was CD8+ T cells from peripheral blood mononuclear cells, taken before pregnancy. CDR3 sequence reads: CASSPGPRPTRNTF. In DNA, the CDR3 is TGTGCCAGCAGTCCAGGGCCGCGCCCAACCAGGAACACCTTC.